The 4 T cell receptor beta chains given below trace back to one sample, sequenced in a study of beta chain features in type 1 diabetes. Notes on the study in general: For Type 1 diabetes patients, all four CD4+ subsets carried TCRB CDR3s that were moderately but significantly shorter.

These TCRs are of unknown antigen specificity. The study reverse transcribed the entire isolated RNA, so it sequenced expressed TCRB transcripts. TCRdb's table, derived via immunoSEQ multiplex PCR, lists solely in-frame clones and lacks some. The table has about 150,000 clones, under 13% seen once; the top ten hold around 0.5%. Sequencing was done on a sample of central memory CD4+ T cells from blood. These receptors were taken from a man aged 30-40 years with type 1 diabetes.

This clone was detected only a few times. The chain has TRBV18 and TRBJ2-2; the D is unclear. Germline V gene lookup returns CDR1 KGHSH and CDR2 LQKENI. V was clipped by 2 bases and J by 7 bases, with 5 bases between them. The CDR3 covers 12 residues. The DNA of the CDR3 is TGTGCCAGCTCACCAAGAGGCGGGGAGCTGTTTTTT. Translating it yields CASSPRGGELFF.

The chain combines TRBV18 with TRBJ1-1; D not certain. Between the trimmed V and J ends, which lost 3 bases and 4 bases, there was a span of 15 bases. There are 15 residues in the CDR3. The germline V gene has CDR1 KGHSH and CDR2 LQKENI. Here the CDR3 reads CASSPPPPGSTEAFF. CDR3 DNA sequence: TGTGCCAGCTCACCGCCCCCCCCAGGAAGCACTGAAGCTTTCTTT. The full variable domain, completed using reference TRBV18 and TRBJ1-1, is NAGVMQNPRHLVRRRGQEARLRCSPMKGHSHVYWYRQLPEEGLKFMVYLQKENIIDESGMPKERFSAEFPKEGPSILRIQQVVRGDSAAYFCASSPPPPGSTEAFFGQGTRLTVV.

The chain carries TRBV19 and TRBJ2-5; D remains unclear. The germline V gene encodes CDR1 LNHDA and CDR2 SQIVND (reference sequence). The V gene lost 6 bases and the J gene lost 5 bases, with 19 bases spanning the gap. The CDR3 covers 15 residues. CDR3 in amino acids: CASSDPTFRWETQYF. DNA for the CDR3: TGTGCCAGTAGCGATCCTACGTTCCGATGGGAGACCCAGTACTTC. Variable domain in full (rest from reference TRBV19 and TRBJ2-5): DGGITQSPKYLFRKEGQNVTLSCEQNLNHDAMYWYRQDPGQGLRLIYYSQIVNDFQKGDIAEGYSVSREKKESFPLTVTSAQKNPTAFYLCASSDPTFRWETQYFGPGTRLLVL.

This chain joins TRBV30 and TRBJ2-5; TRBD1 matches 7 bases. The CDR3 spans 16 residues. Unmatched junction bases numbered 12, after V lost 0 bases and J lost 5 bases. Germline V gene data show CDR1 as GTSNPN and CDR2 as SVGIG (reference sequence). CDR3 in amino acids: CAWSVRGRGTWETQYF. In DNA form, the CDR3 reads TGTGCCTGGAGTGTACGAGGCAGGGGGACCTGGGAGACCCAGTACTTC.